This is a list of T cell receptor beta chains from one sample in a study of cytomegalovirus exposure and HLA in healthy donors. The assay was immunoSEQ multiplex PCR, and TCRdb's table has in-frame clones only and misses some. The sample carries roughly 160,000 clones, 85% recorded once. Sequenced input: PBMCs. These receptor sequences come from a boy aged 2-9 years in good health and CMV-seronegative. Each CDR3 is given with its conserved first and last residue. Fields, in order: D gene, CDR3 length, V gene, clone size, J gene, CDR3 protein, CDR3 DNA. A D gene is named only where the DNA matches it firmly. Only part of the rows carry a size: once, few, many, or a class if the clone is expanded.

.	13	TRBV28	once	TRBJ1-2	CASSLGGNYGYTF	TGTGCCAGCAGTTTAGGCGGGAACTATGGCTACACCTTC
TRBD1	18	TRBV28	.	TRBJ2-4	CASPPGQGPNVAKNIQYF	TGTGCCAGTCCCCCGGGACAGGGACCCAATGTAGCCAAAAACATTCAGTACTTC
TRBD1	13	TRBV5-5	.	TRBJ1-1	CASSLTGGTEAFF	TGTGCCAGCAGCTTGACAGGGGGCACTGAAGCTTTCTTT
TRBD2	14	TRBV7-9	.	TRBJ2-7	CASSLDGRAYEQYF	TGTGCCAGCAGCTTAGACGGGAGGGCCTACGAGCAGTACTTC
.	13	TRBV19	.	TRBJ1-2	CAATRTDNYGYTF	TGTGCCGCCACCCGGACAGACAACTATGGCTACACCTTC
.	15	TRBV6-4	.	TRBJ1-6	CASSDSIESNSPLHF	TGTGCCAGCAGTGACTCGATAGAAAGTAATTCACCCCTCCACTTT
TRBD2	18	TRBV5-1	once	TRBJ2-7	CASSLAGTSGSWSYEQYF	TGCGCCAGCAGCTTGGCCGGGACTAGCGGGAGTTGGAGCTACGAGCAGTACTTC
.	16	TRBV5-8	.	TRBJ1-2	CASSLASAGRHYGYTF	TGTGCCAGCAGCTTGGCCTCGGCAGGGAGGCACTATGGCTACACCTTC
TRBD2	16	TRBV5-1	.	TRBJ2-7	CASSRGLAGEFYEQYF	TGCGCCAGCAGTCGGGGACTAGCGGGAGAGTTCTACGAGCAGTACTTC
TRBD1	14	TRBV5-1	.	TRBJ2-2	CASTIDREHGELFF	TGCGCCAGCACCATCGACAGGGAACACGGGGAGCTGTTTTTT
TRBD2	16	TRBV18	.	TRBJ2-7	CASSQRTSGFTNEQYF	TGTGCCAGCTCACAAAGGACTAGCGGTTTTACCAACGAGCAGTACTTC
TRBD2	15	TRBV6-6	.	TRBJ2-1	CASGGAASGYNEQFF	TGTGCCAGCGGCGGCGCGGCTAGCGGTTACAATGAGCAGTTCTTC
TRBD2	17	TRBV7-9	.	TRBJ2-4	CSSSFAGTILAKNIQYF	TGTTCCAGCAGTTTCGCCGGGACTATCCTAGCCAAAAACATTCAGTACTTC
TRBD1	14	TRBV5-6	.	TRBJ1-1	CASSPEDRDTEAFF	TGTGCCAGCAGCCCTGAAGACAGGGACACTGAAGCTTTCTTT
.	15	TRBV6-5	.	TRBJ2-7	CASSLQTSSPREQYF	TGTGCCAGCAGCTTGCAGACTAGTTCTCCTCGCGAGCAGTACTTC
TRBD1	15	TRBV4-1	.	TRBJ2-7	CASSQRDRGLDEQYF	TGCGCCAGCAGCCAACGAGACAGGGGGCTTGACGAGCAGTACTTC
.	14	TRBV29-1	.	TRBJ2-3	CSVGGLASTDTQYF	TGCAGCGTTGGGGGCCTTGCTAGCACAGATACGCAGTATTTT
.	14	TRBV6-5	.	TRBJ2-7	CASSPTGSSYEQYF	TGTGCCAGCAGTCCTACAGGGAGCTCCTACGAGCAGTACTTC
TRBD1	12	TRBV30	.	TRBJ2-5	CAWDRGQETQYF	TGTGCCTGGGACAGGGGGCAAGAGACCCAGTACTTC
TRBD1	16	TRBV19	.	TRBJ1-5	CASSIYRGSGNQPQHF	TGTGCCAGTAGTATCTACAGGGGGTCGGGCAATCAGCCCCAGCATTTT
TRBD2	14	TRBV5-1	.	TRBJ2-3	CATRAAGGADTQYF	TGCGCCACCAGAGCCGCGGGAGGCGCAGATACGCAGTATTTT
TRBD1	17	TRBV28	once	TRBJ1-5	CASSSYRQGISNQPQHF	TGTGCCAGCAGTTCCTATCGACAGGGTATAAGCAATCAGCCCCAGCATTTT
.	13	TRBV9	.	TRBJ2-1	CASSVEQYNEQFF	TGTGCCAGCAGCGTAGAACAGTACAATGAGCAGTTCTTC
TRBD1	18	TRBV28	.	TRBJ1-1	CASIPYPGDRGQSTEAFF	TGTGCCAGCATTCCATACCCCGGGGACAGGGGGCAGAGCACTGAAGCTTTCTTT
.	14	TRBV9	.	TRBJ1-2	CASSVGGGDYGYTF	TGTGCCAGCAGCGTTGGGGGAGGGGACTATGGCTACACCTTC
TRBD1	19	TRBV6-1	.	TRBJ1-5	CASSEVYRDREVSGQPQHF	TGTGCCAGCAGTGAAGTCTACCGGGACAGGGAGGTTTCCGGTCAGCCCCAGCATTTT
.	14	TRBV7-8	.	TRBJ2-1	CATLSRSSYNEQFF	TGTGCCACCCTTAGCCGGAGCTCCTACAATGAGCAGTTCTTC
.	13	TRBV29-1	few	TRBJ1-1	CSVEAGLGTEAFF	TGCAGCGTTGAAGCAGGGCTGGGCACTGAAGCTTTCTTT
.	17	TRBV19	.	TRBJ1-5	CASSITIRGNSNQPQHF	TGTGCCAGTAGTATAACTATTAGAGGTAATAGCAATCAGCCCCAGCATTTT
TRBD1	14	TRBV5-1	.	TRBJ2-5	CASSPDRGEETQYF	TGCGCCAGCAGCCCGGACAGGGGCGAGGAGACCCAGTACTTC
.	13	TRBV6-1	.	TRBJ1-1	CAIGDYLNTEAFF	TGTGCCATCGGGGACTACCTTAACACTGAAGCTTTCTTT
TRBD1	14	TRBV28	.	TRBJ2-7	CASSFPGTDYEQYF	TGTGCCAGCAGTTTCCCAGGGACAGACTACGAGCAGTACTTC
.	15	TRBV9	.	TRBJ2-1	CASSVELRAGNEQFF	TGTGCCAGCAGCGTAGAATTGAGGGCGGGCAATGAGCAGTTCTTC
.	10	TRBV23-1	.	TRBJ2-3	CASSQGRQYF	TGCGCCAGCAGTCAAGGGAGGCAGTATTTT
TRBD1	17	TRBV28	.	TRBJ2-7	CASSLLEGTEDSYEQYF	TGTGCCAGCAGTTTATTAGAGGGGACAGAAGACTCCTACGAGCAGTACTTC
.	14	TRBV28	.	TRBJ1-1	CASSLLGGLTEAFF	TGTGCCAGCAGTTTATTGGGAGGGTTAACTGAAGCTTTCTTT
.	12	TRBV7-2	.	TRBJ1-2	CASSSGGYGYTF	TGTGCCAGCAGCTCGGGGGGGTATGGCTACACCTTC
.	13	TRBV4-1	.	TRBJ2-7	CASSLTVNYEQYF	TGCGCCAGCAGTCTGACAGTTAACTACGAGCAGTACTTC
TRBD1	15	TRBV9	.	TRBJ1-1	CASSSQGQMNTEAFF	TGTGCCAGCAGCTCTCAGGGACAGATGAACACTGAAGCTTTCTTT